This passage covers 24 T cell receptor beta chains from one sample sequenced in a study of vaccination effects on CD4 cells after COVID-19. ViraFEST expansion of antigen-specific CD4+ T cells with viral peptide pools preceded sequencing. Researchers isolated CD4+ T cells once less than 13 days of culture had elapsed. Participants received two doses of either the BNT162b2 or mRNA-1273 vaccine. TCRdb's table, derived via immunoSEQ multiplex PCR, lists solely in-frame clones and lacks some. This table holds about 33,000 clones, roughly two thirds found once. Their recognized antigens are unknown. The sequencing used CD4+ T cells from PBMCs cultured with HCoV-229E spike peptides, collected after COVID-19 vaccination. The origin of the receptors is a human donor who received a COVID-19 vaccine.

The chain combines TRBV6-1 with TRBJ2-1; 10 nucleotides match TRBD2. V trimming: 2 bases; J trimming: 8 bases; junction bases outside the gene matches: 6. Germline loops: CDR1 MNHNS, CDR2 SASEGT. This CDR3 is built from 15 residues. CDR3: CASSEFSGTSDEQFF. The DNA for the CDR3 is TGTGCCAGCAGTGAATTCTCCGGGACTAGCGATGAGCAGTTCTTC.

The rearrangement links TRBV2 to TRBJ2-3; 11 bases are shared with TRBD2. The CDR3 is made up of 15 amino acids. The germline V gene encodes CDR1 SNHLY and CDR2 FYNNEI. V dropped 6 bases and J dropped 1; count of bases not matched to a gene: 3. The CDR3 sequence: CASRGTSGRTDTQYF. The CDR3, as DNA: TGTGCCAGCAGGGGGACTAGCGGACGCACAGATACGCAGTATTTT.

The CDR3 is CASSFGQDLQPQHF. The DNA of the CDR3 is TGTGCCAGCAGCTTCGGACAGGATCTTCAGCCCCAGCATTTT. The chain combines TRBV11-2 with TRBJ1-5; TRBD1 agrees at 7 bases. Germline CDR1 SGHAT, CDR2 FQNNGV. The CDR3 is 14 residues long. With 3 bases clipped from V and 6 bases from J, the junction kept 5 bases outside the gene matches.

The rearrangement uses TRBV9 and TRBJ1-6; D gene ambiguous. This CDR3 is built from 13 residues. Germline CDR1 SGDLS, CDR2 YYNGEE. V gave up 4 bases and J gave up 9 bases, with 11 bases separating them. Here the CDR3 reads CASSPDPSSPLHF. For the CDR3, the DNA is TGTGCCAGCAGCCCGGACCCTAGTTCACCCCTCCACTTT.

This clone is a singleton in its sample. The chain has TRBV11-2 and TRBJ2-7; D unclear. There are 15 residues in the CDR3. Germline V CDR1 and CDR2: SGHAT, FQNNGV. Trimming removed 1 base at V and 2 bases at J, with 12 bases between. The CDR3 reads CASSLALVRTYEQYF. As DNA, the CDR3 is TGTGCCAGCAGCTTAGCATTGGTCCGAACCTACGAGCAGTACTTC.

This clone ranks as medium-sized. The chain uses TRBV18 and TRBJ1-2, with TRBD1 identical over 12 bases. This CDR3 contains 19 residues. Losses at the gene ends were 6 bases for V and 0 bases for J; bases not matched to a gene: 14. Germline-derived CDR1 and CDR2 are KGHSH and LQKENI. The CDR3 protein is CASSRTPGTGGSSNYGYTF. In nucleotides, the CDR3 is TGTGCCAGCTCTAGAACCCCCGGGACAGGGGGCAGCTCTAACTATGGCTACACCTTC.

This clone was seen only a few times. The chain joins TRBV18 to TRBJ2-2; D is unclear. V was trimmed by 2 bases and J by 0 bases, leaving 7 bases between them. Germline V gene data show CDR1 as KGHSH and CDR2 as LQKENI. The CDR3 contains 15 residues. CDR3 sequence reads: CASSPAWTNTGELFF. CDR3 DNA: TGTGCCAGCTCACCAGCATGGACGAACACCGGGGAGCTGTTTTTT.

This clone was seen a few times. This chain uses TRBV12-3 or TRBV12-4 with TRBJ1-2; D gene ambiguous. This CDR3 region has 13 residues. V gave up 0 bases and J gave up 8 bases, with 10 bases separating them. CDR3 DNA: TGTGCCAGCAGTTTAGCGAGTGGGGTCGGCTACACCTTC. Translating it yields CASSLASGVGYTF.

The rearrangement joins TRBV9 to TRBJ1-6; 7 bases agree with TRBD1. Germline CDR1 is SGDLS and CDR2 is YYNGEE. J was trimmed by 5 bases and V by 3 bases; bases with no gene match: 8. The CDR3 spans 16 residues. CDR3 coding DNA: TGTGCCAGCAGCGCTCGAACAGGGACAGATAATTCACCCCTCCACTTT. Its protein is CASSARTGTDNSPLHF. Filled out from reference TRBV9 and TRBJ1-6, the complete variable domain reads DSGVTQTPKHLITATGQRVTLRCSPRSGDLSVYWYQQSLDQGLQFLIQYYNGEERAKGNILERFSAQQFPDLHSELNLSSLELGDSALYFCASSARTGTDNSPLHFGNGTRLTVT.

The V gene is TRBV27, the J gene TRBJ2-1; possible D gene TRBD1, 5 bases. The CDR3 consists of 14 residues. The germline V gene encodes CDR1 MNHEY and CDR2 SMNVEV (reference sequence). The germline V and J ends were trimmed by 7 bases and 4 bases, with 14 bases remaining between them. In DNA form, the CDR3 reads TGTGCCAGCAACCTAGGCCCAGGGTACAATGAGCAGTTCTTC. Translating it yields CASNLGPGYNEQFF.

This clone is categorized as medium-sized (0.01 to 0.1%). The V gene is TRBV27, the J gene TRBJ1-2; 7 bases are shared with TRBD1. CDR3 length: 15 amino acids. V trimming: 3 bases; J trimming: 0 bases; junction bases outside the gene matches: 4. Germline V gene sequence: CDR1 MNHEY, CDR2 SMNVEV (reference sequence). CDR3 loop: CASSFADRANYGYTF. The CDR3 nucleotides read TGTGCCAGCAGTTTTGCAGACAGGGCTAACTATGGCTACACCTTC.

The chain's CDR3 is CASSLGLAGVNEQFF. The CDR3 DNA reads TGTGCCAGCAGCTTAGGCCTAGCGGGAGTGAATGAGCAGTTCTTC. The chain links TRBV11-2 to TRBJ2-1, with TRBD2 matching 10 bases. The germline V gene has CDR1 SGHAT and CDR2 FQNNGV. There are 15 residues in the CDR3. V was pared by 1 base and J by 7 bases, with 4 bases of the junction left unmatched.

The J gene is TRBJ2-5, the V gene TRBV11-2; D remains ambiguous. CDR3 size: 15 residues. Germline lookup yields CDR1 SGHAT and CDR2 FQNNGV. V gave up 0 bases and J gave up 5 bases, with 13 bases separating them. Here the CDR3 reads CASSLDNIRLETQYF. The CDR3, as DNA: TGTGCCAGCAGCTTAGACAACATCCGGTTGGAGACCCAGTACTTC.

The chain's CDR3 is CASRGSGSYEQYF. In DNA, the CDR3 is TGTGCCAGCAGAGGATCCGGGAGCTACGAGCAGTACTTC. This chain links TRBV6-5 with TRBJ2-7; the D gene is possibly TRBD2 (6 bases). The CDR3 totals 13 residues. Germline V CDR1 and CDR2: MNHEY, SVGAGI. Between the trimmed V and J ends, which lost 6 bases and 3 bases, there was a span of 12 bases.

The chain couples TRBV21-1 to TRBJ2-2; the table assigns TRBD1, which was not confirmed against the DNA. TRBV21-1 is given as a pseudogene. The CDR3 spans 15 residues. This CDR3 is CASSKERATGWELFF. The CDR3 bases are TGTGCCAGCAGCAAAGAAAGGGCGACAGGGTGGGAGCTGTTTTTT.

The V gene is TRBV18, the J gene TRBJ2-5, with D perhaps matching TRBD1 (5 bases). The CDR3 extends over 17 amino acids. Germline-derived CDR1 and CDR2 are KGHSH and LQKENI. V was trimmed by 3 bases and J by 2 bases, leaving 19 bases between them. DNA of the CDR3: TGTGCCAGCTCACCCAACGACGGATGGGGCGGTCAAGAGACCCAGTACTTC. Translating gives CASSPNDGWGGQETQYF. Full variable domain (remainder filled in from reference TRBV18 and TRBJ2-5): NAGVMQNPRHLVRRRGQEARLRCSPMKGHSHVYWYRQLPEEGLKFMVYLQKENIIDESGMPKERFSAEFPKEGPSILRIQQVVRGDSAAYFCASSPNDGWGGQETQYFGPGTRLLVL.

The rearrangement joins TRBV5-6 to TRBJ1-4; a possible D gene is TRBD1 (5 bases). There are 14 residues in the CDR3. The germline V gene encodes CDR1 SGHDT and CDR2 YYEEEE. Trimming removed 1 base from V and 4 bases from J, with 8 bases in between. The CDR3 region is CASSLKGINEKLFF. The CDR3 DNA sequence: TGTGCCAGCAGCTTGAAGGGGATTAATGAAAAACTGTTTTTT. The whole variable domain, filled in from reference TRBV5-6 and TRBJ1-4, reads DAGVTQSPTHLIKTRGQQVTLRCSPKSGHDTVSWYQQALGQGPQFIFQYYEEEERQRGNFPDRFSGHQFPNYSSELNVNALLLGDSALYLCASSLKGINEKLFFGSGTQLSVL.

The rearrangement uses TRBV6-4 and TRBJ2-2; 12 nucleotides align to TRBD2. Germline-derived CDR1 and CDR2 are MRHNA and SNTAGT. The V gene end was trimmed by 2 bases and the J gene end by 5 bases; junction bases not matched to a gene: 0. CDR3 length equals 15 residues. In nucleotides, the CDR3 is TGTGCCAGCAGTGACGGGACTAGCGGGACCGGGGAGCTGTTTTTT. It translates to CASSDGTSGTGELFF.

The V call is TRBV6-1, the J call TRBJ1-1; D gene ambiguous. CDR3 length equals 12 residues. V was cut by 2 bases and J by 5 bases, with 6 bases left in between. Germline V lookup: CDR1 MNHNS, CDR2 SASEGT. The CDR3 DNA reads TGTGCCAGCAGTGAAACGGGGACTGAAGCTTTCTTT. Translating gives CASSETGTEAFF.

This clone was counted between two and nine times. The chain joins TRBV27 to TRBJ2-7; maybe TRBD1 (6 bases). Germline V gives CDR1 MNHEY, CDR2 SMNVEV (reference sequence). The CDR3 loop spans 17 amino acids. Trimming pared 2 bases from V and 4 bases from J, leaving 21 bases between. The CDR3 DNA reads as TGTGCCAGCAGTTTAGGGTTTGGGGCAGGGACATCTTACGAGCAGTACTTC. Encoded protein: CASSLGFGAGTSYEQYF.

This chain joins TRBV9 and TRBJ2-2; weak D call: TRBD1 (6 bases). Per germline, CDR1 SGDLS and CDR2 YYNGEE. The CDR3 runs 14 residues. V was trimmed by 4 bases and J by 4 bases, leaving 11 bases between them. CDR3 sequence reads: CASSYGQSTGELFF. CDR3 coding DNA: TGTGCCAGCAGCTACGGACAGAGCACCGGGGAGCTGTTTTTT.

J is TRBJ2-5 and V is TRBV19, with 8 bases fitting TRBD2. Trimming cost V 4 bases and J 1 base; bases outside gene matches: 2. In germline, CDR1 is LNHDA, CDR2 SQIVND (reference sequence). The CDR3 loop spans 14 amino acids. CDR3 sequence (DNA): TGTGCCAGTAGTACTAGCGGGCTCCAAGAGACCCAGTACTTC. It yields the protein CASSTSGLQETQYF.

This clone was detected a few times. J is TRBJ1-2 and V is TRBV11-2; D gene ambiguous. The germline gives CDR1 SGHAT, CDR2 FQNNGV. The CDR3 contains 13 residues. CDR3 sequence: CAWQVRPLGGYTF. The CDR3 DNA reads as TGTGCTTGGCAGGTCCGGCCTCTGGGAGGCTACACCTTC.

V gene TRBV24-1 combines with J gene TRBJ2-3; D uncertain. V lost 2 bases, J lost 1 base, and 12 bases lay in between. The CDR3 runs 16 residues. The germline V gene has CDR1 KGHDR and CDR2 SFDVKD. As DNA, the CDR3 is TGTGCCACCAGTGATTCGGCGTTGGGTGGCACAGATACGCAGTATTTT. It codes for CATSDSALGGTDTQYF.